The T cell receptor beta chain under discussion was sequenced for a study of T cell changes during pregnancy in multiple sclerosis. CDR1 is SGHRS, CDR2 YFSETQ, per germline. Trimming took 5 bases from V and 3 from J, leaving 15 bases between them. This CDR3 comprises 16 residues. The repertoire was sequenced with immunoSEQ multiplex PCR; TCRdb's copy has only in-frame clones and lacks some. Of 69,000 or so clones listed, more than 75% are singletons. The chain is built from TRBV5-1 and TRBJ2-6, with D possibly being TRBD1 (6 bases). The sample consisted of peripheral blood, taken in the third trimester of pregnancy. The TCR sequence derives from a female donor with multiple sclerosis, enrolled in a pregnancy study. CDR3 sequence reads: CASRDSNIVGANVLTF. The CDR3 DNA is TGCGCCAGCAGGGACAGTAATATAGTTGGGGCCAACGTCCTGACTTTC.